One and the same sample provided the 5 T cell receptor beta chains below, sequenced in a study of graft-versus-host responses after intestinal transplantation. Sequencing was performed with immunoSEQ multiplex PCR; in TCRdb, only in-frame clones are kept and a portion is missing. The table includes approximately 38,000 clones, around 86% detected once. Sequenced material: PBMCs, taken around 1,000 days after transplant. The receptors stem from a human patient who received an intestinal transplant, so some T cells may come from the graft donor.

This clone has a single count. This chain uses TRBV4-1 with TRBJ2-6; either TRBD1 or TRBD2 may supply D (5 bases each). The CDR3 is 16 residues long. Germline V gene data show CDR1 as MGHRA and CDR2 as YSYEKL. The germline V and J ends were trimmed by 0 bases and 4 bases, with 10 bases remaining between them. The CDR3 coding sequence is TGCGCCAGCAGCCAAGACGAGGGGATCGGGGCCAACGTCCTGACTTTC. This sequence encodes CASSQDEGIGANVLTF.

The sample holds one count of this clone. The genes are TRBV29-1 and TRBJ2-7, with no clear D. The V end was cut by 4 bases, the J end by 6 bases, with 13 bases between. The CDR3 contains 12 residues. Germline V gene sequence: CDR1 SQVTM, CDR2 ANQGSEA. The CDR3 loop is CSVVLLSGEQYF. In DNA, the CDR3 is TGCAGCGTTGTCCTTCTCTCGGGCGAGCAGTACTTC.

A word on this clone: This specimen includes other DNA sequences encoding the same CDR3. The chain combines TRBV5-1 with TRBJ1-4; maybe TRBD1 (5 bases). This CDR3 has 14 residues. CDR1 and CDR2 (germline): SGHRS, YFSETQ. V lost 7 bases to trimming and J lost 0 bases, with 10 bases between them. As DNA, the CDR3 is TGCGCCAGCCGCAGGGAGCCAACTAATGAAAAACTGTTTTTT. Amino acids: CASRREPTNEKLFF.

The chain is built from TRBV21-1 and TRBJ2-4; no DNA check was done on the table's D call, TRBD1. TRBV21-1 is described as a pseudogene. CDR3 size: 15 residues. CDR3 region: CASSKGGTTTGVQYF. The CDR3 nucleotides read TGTGCCAGCAGCAAAGGAGGGACGACGACAGGCGTTCAGTACTTC.

This chain uses TRBV28 with TRBJ2-3; 8 bases match TRBD1. Trimming at V came to 5 bases and at J to 3 bases, leaving 19 bases not matched to a gene. The CDR3 consists of 19 residues. In germline, CDR1 is MDHEN, CDR2 SYDVKM. CDR3 loop: CASSPWGRGLGGVTDTQYF. The CDR3 DNA reads TGTGCCAGCAGTCCATGGGGCAGGGGGCTTGGGGGAGTTACAGATACGCAGTATTTT.